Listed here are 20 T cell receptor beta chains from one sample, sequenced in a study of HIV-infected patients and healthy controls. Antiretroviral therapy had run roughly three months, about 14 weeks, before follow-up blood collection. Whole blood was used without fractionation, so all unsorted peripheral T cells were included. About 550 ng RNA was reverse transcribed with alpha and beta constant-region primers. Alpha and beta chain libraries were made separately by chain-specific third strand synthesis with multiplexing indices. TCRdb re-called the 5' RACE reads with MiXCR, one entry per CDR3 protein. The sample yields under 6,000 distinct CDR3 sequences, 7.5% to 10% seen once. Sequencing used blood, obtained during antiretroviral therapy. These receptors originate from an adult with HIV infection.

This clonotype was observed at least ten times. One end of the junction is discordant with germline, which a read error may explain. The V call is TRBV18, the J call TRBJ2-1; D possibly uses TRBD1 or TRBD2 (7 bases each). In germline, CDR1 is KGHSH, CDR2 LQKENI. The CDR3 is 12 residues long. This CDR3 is CASLPGGAEQFF. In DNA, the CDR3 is TGTGCCAGCTTACCAGGGGGGGCGGAGCAGTTCTTC.

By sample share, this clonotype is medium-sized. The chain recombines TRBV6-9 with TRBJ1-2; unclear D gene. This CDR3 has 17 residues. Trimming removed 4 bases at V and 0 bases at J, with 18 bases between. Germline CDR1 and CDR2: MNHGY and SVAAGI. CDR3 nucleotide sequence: TGTGCCAGCAGTTTGGGTCTCGACGGGGAAGCTAACTATGGCTACACCTTC. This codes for CASSLGLDGEANYGYTF.

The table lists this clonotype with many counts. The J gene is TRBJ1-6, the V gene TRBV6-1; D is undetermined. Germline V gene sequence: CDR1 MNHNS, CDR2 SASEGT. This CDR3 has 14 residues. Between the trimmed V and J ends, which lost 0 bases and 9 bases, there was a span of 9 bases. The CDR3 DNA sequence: TGTGCCAGCAGTGAAGCCGCGGTTAGTTCACCCCTCCACTTT. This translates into CASSEAAVSSPLHF.

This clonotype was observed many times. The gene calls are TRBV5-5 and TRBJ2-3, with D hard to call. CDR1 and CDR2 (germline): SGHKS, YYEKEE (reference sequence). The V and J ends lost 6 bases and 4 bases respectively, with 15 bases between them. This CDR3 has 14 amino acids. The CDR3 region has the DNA TGTGCCAGCATCATTGGCCCCTACCCAGATACGCAGTATTTT. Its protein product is CASIIGPYPDTQYF.

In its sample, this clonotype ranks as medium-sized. In DNA, the CDR3 is TGTGCCAGCAGCTCCGGACGGACCAATAATGAAAAACTGTTTTTT. It is translated as CASSSGRTNNEKLFF. The V and J genes are TRBV9 and TRBJ1-4; D uncertain. CDR3 length: 15 amino acids. V was pared by 4 bases and J by 4 bases, with 14 bases between. Per the germline V gene, CDR1 is SGDLS and CDR2 is YYNGEE.

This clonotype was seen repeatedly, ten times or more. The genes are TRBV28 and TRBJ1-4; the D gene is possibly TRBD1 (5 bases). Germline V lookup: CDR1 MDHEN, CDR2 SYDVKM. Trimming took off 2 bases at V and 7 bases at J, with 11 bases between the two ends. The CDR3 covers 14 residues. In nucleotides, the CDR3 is TGTGCCAGCAGTTTACCGAGGGGAAGTGAAAAACTGTTTTTT. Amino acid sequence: CASSLPRGSEKLFF.

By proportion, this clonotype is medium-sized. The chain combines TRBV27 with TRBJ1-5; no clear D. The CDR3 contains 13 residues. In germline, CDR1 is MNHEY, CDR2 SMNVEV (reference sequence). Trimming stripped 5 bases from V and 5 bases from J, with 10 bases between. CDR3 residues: CASSNGEDQPQHF. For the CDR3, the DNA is TGTGCCAGCAGTAACGGGGAGGATCAGCCCCAGCATTTT.

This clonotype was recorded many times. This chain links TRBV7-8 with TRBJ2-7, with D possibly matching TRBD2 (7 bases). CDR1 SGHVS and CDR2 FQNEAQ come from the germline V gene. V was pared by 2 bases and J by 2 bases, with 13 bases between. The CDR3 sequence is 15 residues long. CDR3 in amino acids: CASSLTQGLTYEQYF. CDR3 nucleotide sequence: TGTGCCAGCAGCTTAACACAGGGACTAACCTACGAGCAGTACTTC.

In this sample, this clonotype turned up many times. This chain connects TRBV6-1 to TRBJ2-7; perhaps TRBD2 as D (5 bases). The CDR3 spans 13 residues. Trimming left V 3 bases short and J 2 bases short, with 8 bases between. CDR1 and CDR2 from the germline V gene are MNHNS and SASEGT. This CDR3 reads CASSDREPYEQYF. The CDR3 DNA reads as TGTGCCAGCAGTGATCGGGAACCCTACGAGCAGTACTTC.

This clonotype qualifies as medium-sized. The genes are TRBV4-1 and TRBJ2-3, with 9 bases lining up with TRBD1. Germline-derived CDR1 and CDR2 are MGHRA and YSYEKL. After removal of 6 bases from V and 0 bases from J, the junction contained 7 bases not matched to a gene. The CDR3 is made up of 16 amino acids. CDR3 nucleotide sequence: TGCGCCAGCAGTACACAGGGGGCGTCTAGCACAGATACGCAGTATTTT. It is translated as CASSTQGASSTDTQYF.

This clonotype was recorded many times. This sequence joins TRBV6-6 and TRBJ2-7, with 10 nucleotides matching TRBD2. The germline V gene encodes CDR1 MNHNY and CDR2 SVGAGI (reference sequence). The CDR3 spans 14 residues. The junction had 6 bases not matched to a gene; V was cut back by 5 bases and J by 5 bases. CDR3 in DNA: TGTGCCAGCAGTGGGCTAGCGGGAGACAACGAGCAGTACTTC. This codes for CASSGLAGDNEQYF.

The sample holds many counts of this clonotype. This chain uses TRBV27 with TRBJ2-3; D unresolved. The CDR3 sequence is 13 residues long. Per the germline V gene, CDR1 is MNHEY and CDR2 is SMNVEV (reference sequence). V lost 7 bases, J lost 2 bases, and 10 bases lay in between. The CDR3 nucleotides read TGTGCCAGCACTAGAGGAACCACAGATACGCAGTATTTT. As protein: CASTRGTTDTQYF.

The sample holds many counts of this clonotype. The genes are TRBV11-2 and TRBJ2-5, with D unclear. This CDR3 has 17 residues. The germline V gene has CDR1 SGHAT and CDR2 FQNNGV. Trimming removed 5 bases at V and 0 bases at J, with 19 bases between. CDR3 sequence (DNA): TGTGCCAGCAGCCTACCACTTATCTTGGCGGACCAAGAGACCCAGTACTTC. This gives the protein CASSLPLILADQETQYF.

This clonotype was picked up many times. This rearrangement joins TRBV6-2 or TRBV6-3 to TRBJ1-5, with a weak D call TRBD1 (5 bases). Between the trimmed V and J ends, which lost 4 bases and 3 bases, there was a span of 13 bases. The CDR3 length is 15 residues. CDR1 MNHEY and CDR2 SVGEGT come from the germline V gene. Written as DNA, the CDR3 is TGTGCCAGCAGTTTGCTCTCAGGGTACAATCAGCCCCAGCATTTT. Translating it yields CASSLLSGYNQPQHF.

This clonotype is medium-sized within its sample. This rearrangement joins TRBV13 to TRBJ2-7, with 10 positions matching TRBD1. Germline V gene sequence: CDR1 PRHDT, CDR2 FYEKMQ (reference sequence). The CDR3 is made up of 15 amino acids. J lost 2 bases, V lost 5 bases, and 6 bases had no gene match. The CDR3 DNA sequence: TGTGCCAGCAGCGGGAGGGACAGGGGTACCTACGAGCAGTACTTC. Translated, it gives CASSGRDRGTYEQYF.

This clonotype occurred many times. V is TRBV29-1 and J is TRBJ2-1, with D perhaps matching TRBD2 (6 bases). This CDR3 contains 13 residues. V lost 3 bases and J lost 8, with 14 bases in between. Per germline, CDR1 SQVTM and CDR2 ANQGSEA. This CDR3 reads CSVDLFAGYEQFF. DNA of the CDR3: TGCAGCGTTGACCTCTTTGCGGGGTATGAGCAGTTCTTC.

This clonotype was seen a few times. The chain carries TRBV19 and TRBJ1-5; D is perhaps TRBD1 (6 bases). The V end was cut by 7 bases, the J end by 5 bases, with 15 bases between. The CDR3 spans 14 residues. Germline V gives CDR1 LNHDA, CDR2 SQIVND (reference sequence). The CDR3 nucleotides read TGTGCCAGTACGACAGGTCTTAACCATCAGCCCCAGCATTTT. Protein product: CASTTGLNHQPQHF.

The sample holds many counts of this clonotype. CDR3 sequence (DNA): TGTGCCAGCAGTTCGTATAGCGGGGCGGTGGCCGGGGAGCTGTTTTTT. Translated, it gives CASSSYSGAVAGELFF. The V and J genes are TRBV12-3 or TRBV12-4 and TRBJ2-2; 8 nucleotides agree with TRBD2. Trimming removed 4 bases from V and 6 bases from J; junction bases left unmatched: 10. CDR3 length: 16 residues.

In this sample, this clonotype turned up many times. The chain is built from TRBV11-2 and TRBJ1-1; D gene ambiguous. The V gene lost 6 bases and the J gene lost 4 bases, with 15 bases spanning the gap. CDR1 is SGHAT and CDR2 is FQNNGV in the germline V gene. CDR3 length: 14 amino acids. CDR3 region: CASRGNILGTEAFF. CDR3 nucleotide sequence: TGTGCCAGCAGAGGGAACATTCTGGGCACTGAAGCTTTCTTT.

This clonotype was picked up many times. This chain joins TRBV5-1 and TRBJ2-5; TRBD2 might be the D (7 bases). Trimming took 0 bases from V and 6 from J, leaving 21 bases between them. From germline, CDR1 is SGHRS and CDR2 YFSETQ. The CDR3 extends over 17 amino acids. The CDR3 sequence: CASSLVPGEGEQQTQYF. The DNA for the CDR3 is TGCGCCAGCAGCTTGGTTCCGGGGGAGGGGGAACAGCAGACCCAGTACTTC.